Each of the 9 T cell receptor beta chains below was sequenced from the same sample in a study of shared clonotypes between healthy human individuals. Clones were sequenced by immunoSEQ multiplex PCR, and TCRdb holds only the in-frame ones, with some missing. Of some 1.1 million clones listed, about 72% are singletons. What was sequenced was memory CD4+ T cells from PBMCs. Subset reported: CD45RA-negative fraction. The receptors here all came from a man aged 18 to 30 in good health. Some clones in this sample may be carry-over from other donors' samples.

The rearrangement links TRBV6-1 to TRBJ1-5; no clear D gene. The germline V and J ends were trimmed by 3 bases and 2 bases, with 14 bases remaining between them. Germline V gives CDR1 MNHNS, CDR2 SASEGT. The length of the CDR3 is 16 residues. This chain's CDR3 is CASSDNTASGNQPQHF. The CDR3 bases are TGTGCCAGCAGTGATAATACAGCCTCTGGCAATCAGCCCCAGCATTTT.

This chain connects TRBV11-2 to TRBJ1-2; 12 bases map to TRBD1. This CDR3 region has 18 residues. Germline V CDR1 and CDR2: SGHAT, FQNNGV. V was pared by 4 bases and J by 2 bases, with 11 bases of the junction left unmatched. CDR3 in amino acids: CASSSLVGTGGANYGYTF. CDR3 DNA sequence: TGTGCCAGCAGCTCCCTAGTCGGGACAGGGGGCGCAAACTATGGCTACACCTTC.

This clone was seen only once. This chain uses TRBV5-1 with TRBJ1-2, with D perhaps matching TRBD1 (6 bases). V was clipped by 6 bases and J by 4 bases, with 16 bases between them. This CDR3 has 14 residues. Germline-derived CDR1 and CDR2 are SGHRS and YFSETQ. CDR3 nucleotides: TGCGCCAGCAACGACCCGGGGGGCAGCTATGGCTACACCTTC. Translation gives CASNDPGGSYGYTF. Drawing the rest from reference TRBV5-1 and TRBJ1-2, the complete variable domain is KAGVTQTPRYLIKTRGQQVTLSCSPISGHRSVSWYQQTPGQGLQFLFEYFSETQRNKGNFPGRFSGRQFSNSRSEMNVSTLELGDSALYLCASNDPGGSYGYTFGSGTRLTVV.

CDR3 amino acids: CASSLVAGSYEQYF. CDR3 DNA: TGTGCCAGCAGCTTGGTTGCGGGGTCCTACGAGCAGTACTTC. V and J are TRBV7-3 and TRBJ2-7, with a tentative D call TRBD2 (6 bases). Trimming left V 3 bases short and J 1 base short, with 10 bases between. The CDR3 loop spans 14 amino acids. Germline V gene sequence: CDR1 SGHTA, CDR2 FQGTGA.

The chain joins TRBV5-4 to TRBJ1-1, with D perhaps matching TRBD1 (5 bases). This CDR3 is 12 amino acids long. Trimming cost V 3 bases and J 7 bases, with 10 bases left between them. Germline assignment: CDR1 SGHNT and CDR2 YYREEE (reference sequence). The CDR3 is CASSWGSGEAFF. The CDR3 DNA reads as TGTGCCAGCAGCTGGGGGAGTGGTGAAGCTTTCTTT.

V and J are TRBV7-2 and TRBJ2-3; D is unresolved. Looked up from germline, CDR1 is SGHTA and CDR2 is FQGNSA. CDR3 length: 12 residues. The CDR3 region has the DNA TGTGCTACTTCACCTGCAGCAGATACGCAGTATTTT. Protein: CATSPAADTQYF.

The rearrangement uses TRBV15 and TRBJ2-1; a weak D match, TRBD2 (6 bases). Deletions cut 2 bases from V and 5 bases from J, with 16 bases between. The CDR3 covers 16 residues. In germline, CDR1 is LNHNV, CDR2 YYDKDF (reference sequence). The CDR3 DNA follows: TGTGCCACCAGCAGAACTTTCGGGGGAGGCGACAATGAGCAGTTCTTC. This encodes CATSRTFGGGDNEQFF.

With regard to this clone: The same CDR3 can be traced to other DNA sequences in this sample. This rearrangement joins TRBV28 to TRBJ2-7; D is possibly TRBD2 (5 bases). Trimming shortened V by 11 bases and J by 2 bases, and 13 bases separated the two germline ends. This CDR3 spans 12 amino acids. CDR1 MDHEN and CDR2 SYDVKM come from the germline V gene. This CDR3 is CASNRGPYEQYF. CDR3 coding DNA: TGTGCCTCTAACAGAGGGCCCTACGAGCAGTACTTC.

This clone has just one count. The DNA of the CDR3 is TGTGCCAGCTCCCCGATGGCACCCACAGATACGCAGTATTTT. This translates into CASSPMAPTDTQYF. The chain joins TRBV7-2 to TRBJ2-3; no definite D call. CDR3 length: 14 residues. Deletions cut 8 bases from V and 2 bases from J, with 14 bases between. The germline V gene encodes CDR1 SGHTA and CDR2 FQGNSA.